This TCR beta chain originates from a study of CD4 T cells in relation to SARS-CoV-2 and coronaviruses. Looking at the study overall: PBMCs were cultured with antigen for 10 days before TCR beta sequencing. The negative reference was HIV-1 Nef peptide pool or peptide-free culture.

Concerning this clone: Antigen specificity is unknown.

Measured with immunoSEQ multiplex PCR; TCRdb has only the in-frame clones, and not every one. The sample has tens of thousands of clones; 60% to 85% are singletons. CD4+ T cells from unexposed donors were obtained before the COVID-19 pandemic (2011-2018). After more than eight days of culture, CD4+ T cells were isolated. Unexposed-donor CD4+ T cells were probed with SARS-CoV-2 S/N and four cold-coronavirus spikes, cells permitting. The germline V and J ends were trimmed by 0 bases and 5 bases, with 12 bases remaining between them. This CDR3 has 14 amino acids. Germline V gene data show CDR1 as SGDLS and CDR2 as YYNGEE.

The chain has TRBV9 and TRBJ2-7; no clear D gene. Material for sequencing was CD4+ T cells from PBMCs, cultured in vitro. The clonotype originates from a human donor in good health. CDR3 loop: CASSVEKDSDEQYF. The CDR3 DNA sequence: TGTGCCAGCAGCGTAGAGAAGGATTCCGACGAGCAGTACTTC.